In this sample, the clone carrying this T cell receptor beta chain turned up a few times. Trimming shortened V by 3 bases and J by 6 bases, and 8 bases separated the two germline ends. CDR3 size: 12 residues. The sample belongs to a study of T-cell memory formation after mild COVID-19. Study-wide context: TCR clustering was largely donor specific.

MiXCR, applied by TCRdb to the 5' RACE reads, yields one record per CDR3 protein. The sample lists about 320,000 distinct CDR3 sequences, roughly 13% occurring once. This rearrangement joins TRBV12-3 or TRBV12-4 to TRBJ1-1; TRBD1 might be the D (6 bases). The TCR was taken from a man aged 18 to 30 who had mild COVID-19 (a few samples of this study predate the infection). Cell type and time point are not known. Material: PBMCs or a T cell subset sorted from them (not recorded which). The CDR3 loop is CASSFGQPEAFF. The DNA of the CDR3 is TGTGCCAGCAGTTTCGGACAGCCTGAAGCTTTCTTT.